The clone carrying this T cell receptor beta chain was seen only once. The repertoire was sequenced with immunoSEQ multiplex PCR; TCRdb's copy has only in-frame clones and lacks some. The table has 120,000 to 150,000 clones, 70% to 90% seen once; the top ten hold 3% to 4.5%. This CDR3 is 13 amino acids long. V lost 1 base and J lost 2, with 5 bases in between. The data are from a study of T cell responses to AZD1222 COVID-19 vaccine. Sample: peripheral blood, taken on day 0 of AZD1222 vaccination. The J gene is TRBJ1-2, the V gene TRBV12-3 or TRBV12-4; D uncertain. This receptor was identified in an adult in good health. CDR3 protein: CASSLDLNYGYTF. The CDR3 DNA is TGTGCCAGCAGTTTAGATTTGAACTATGGCTACACCTTC.